A single T cell receptor beta chain is shown here with its context. This clonotype showed up many times. The specificity of this receptor is unknown. Base quality data are lacking; no much larger clone is found one base away. Trimming leaves V shorter by 2 bases and J shorter by 6 bases, with the junction holding 5 bases beyond the gene matches. The CDR3 starts with the cysteine, ends with the phenylalanine, and has 14 residues. Here the CDR3 DNA is all that survives: 42 bases in frame from base 1. CDR1 and CDR2 (MNHEY, SVGEGT) derive from the germline V gene. The TCR beta CDR3 regions were amplified from RNA transcripts. A first-round RT-PCR of the TCR CDR3 used the HTBI primer set with the Qiagen OneStep RT-PCR kit. Libraries were constructed in a second round of multiplex PCR, after which size selection and purification were performed. Sequencing of the libraries was done on an Illumina HiSeq2000 using paired-end 100 bp reads. As for the authors' bioinformatics: Raw data were processed with SOAPnuke, discarding reads with adapters, uncalled bases, mean Phred below 15, or no exact constant-primer or identifier match. COPE v1.2.5 was used to merge high-quality paired reads, and clonotypes were defined as unique nucleotide sequences. Clonotypes were aligned to IMGT TRBV, TRBD and TRBJ reference segments using MiTCR v1.1. Only V-J combinations with frequency above 0.0001, covering 99% to 99.2% of repertoires, were analysed. The TCS score was defined as F50 (clonal expansion) divided by E x V (chaos), with BLOSUM62-based TCRdist calculated between CDR3 peptides within each V-J. Welch's t-statistics and random forest reduced approximately 520 V-J features to fewer than 15, which were used in a naive Bayes classifier (R e1071). TCRdb trimmed public reads at Q25 via fastp, called clones via MiXCR and kept in-frame beta chains. Each CDR3 protein appears once, grouped with its most common genes and DNA. Here the V and J calls rest on TCRdb's processing, not on the authors' analysis. In all, the sample holds around 300,000 distinct CDR3 sequences, and around 15% of those were seen once. The ten largest make up 34% of the sample.

In the ophthalmopathy patients, disease was moderately to severely active, with a Clinical Activity Score of 3 or more, a NOSPECS grade of 4 or more, and a duration of less than 3 months. Any patient with an uncontrolled infection, another autoimmune disease, pregnancy or lactation was excluded. Clinical symptoms, serum thyroxine and TRAb, thyroid ultrasound, and orbital computed tomography formed the basis for the diagnoses. PBMCs were separated from about 10 ml of fresh peripheral blood using Ficoll-Paque density gradient centrifugation. Trizol reagent was used to extract total RNA, and RNA quality was then checked on an Agilent 2100 Bioanalyzer. This entry is derived from a study of T cells in Graves' hyperthyroidism and ophthalmopathy (dated by TCRdb to about 2019). Notes on the research overall: Peripheral blood was sampled at the time of initial diagnosis, prior to any treatment. The 95 to 100 discovery patients were randomly divided into training and test sets at a 7:3 ratio. The study also compared thyroid tissue and blood T-cell repertoires from more than 5 Graves' hyperthyroidism patients. TCR V-J signatures able to tell the groups apart were searched for in a discovery cohort of some 97 patients, of whom about 40 had Graves' ophthalmopathy and about 60 had stable Graves' hyperthyroidism. According to the paper, TCR Vbeta CDR3 sequencing was carried out on some 140 peripheral blood samples, which came from approximately 43 ophthalmopathy, around 74 hyperthyroidism and about 17 progressor patients. After sampling, hyperthyroidism patients received methimazole starting at 30 mg daily, and ophthalmopathy patients received high-dose intravenous methylprednisolone. An independent validation cohort of 18 to 20 hyperthyroidism patients and 15 or so patients who later progressed to ophthalmopathy tested prospective prediction of ophthalmopathy. Findings and caveats that apply to the study as a whole: Sample size was not statistically predetermined, and blinding of investigators to group allocation was not performed. In validation, the model predicted progression to ophthalmopathy with approximately 71% sensitivity and less than 80% specificity, a median of about 6.7 months before onset. In cross-validation, a model built on a 13 V-J signature told ophthalmopathy apart from stable hyperthyroidism with approximately 90% sensitivity and about 81% specificity, and in testing the same model reached 80%/75%. Most expanded thyroid clonotypes (frequency above 0.001) were also detected in blood, suggesting blood repertoires may reflect thyroid immune responses.

The sequenced material came from blood. The sequence links TRBV6-2 or TRBV6-3 to TRBJ2-7; 9 bases in the middle match TRBD2. The receptor comes from a woman aged 40 to 49 with Graves' ophthalmopathy. The CDR3 region has the sequence CASSYVLAGIEQYF. The sequenced DNA is TGTGCCAGCAGTTACGTGCTAGCGGGAATCGAGCAGTACTTC.